The 6 T cell receptor beta chains listed next were all sequenced from one sample in a study of cytomegalovirus exposure and HLA in healthy donors. The PCR had 60 Vbeta and 13 Jbeta primers. Profiled with immunoSEQ multiplex PCR; TCRdb holds only in-frame clones, not every one. Here the sample spans about 150,000 clones, about 85% being singletons. Sequencing was performed on PBMCs. Receptors originate from a young man in good health and CMV-seronegative.

The sample holds a few counts of this clone. The V call is TRBV25-1, the J call TRBJ1-2; D may be TRBD1 (5 bases). Germline CDR1 MGHDK, CDR2 SYGVNS. V lost 0 bases, J lost 4 bases, and 15 bases lay in between. The CDR3 covers 16 residues. CDR3 residues: CASSEYRSGGGYGYTF. CDR3 in DNA: TGTGCCAGCAGTGAATATAGGTCGGGCGGGGGCTATGGCTACACCTTC.

The chain couples TRBV6-1 to TRBJ1-1, with 7 positions matching TRBD1. The CDR3 covers 15 residues. CDR1 is MNHNS and CDR2 is SASEGT in the germline V gene. J was trimmed by 2 bases and V by 0 bases; bases with no gene match: 3. The CDR3 nucleotides read TGTGCCAGCAGTGAAGCGAGGGGGCTTAACACTGAAGCTTTCTTT. Its translation: CASSEARGLNTEAFF.

The CDR3 loop reads CASRVGLAGPYNEQFF. CDR3 bases: TGTGCCAGCAGGGTGGGACTAGCGGGACCCTACAATGAGCAGTTCTTC. The chain employs TRBV28 and TRBJ2-1, with 13 nucleotides matching TRBD2. The trim removed 6 bases at V and 2 bases at J, leaving 4 bases unmatched. Germline lookup yields CDR1 MDHEN and CDR2 SYDVKM. CDR3 length: 16 amino acids. Using reference TRBV28 and TRBJ2-1 for the parts outside the CDR3, the full variable domain is DVKVTQSSRYLVKRTGEKVFLECVQDMDHENMFWYRQDPGLGLRLIYFSYDVKMKEKGDIPEGYSVSREKKERFSLILESASTNQTSMYLCASRVGLAGPYNEQFFGPGTRLTVL.

The chain is built from TRBV19 and TRBJ1-5; 7 nucleotides align to TRBD1. This CDR3 comprises 12 residues. Germline loops: CDR1 LNHDA, CDR2 SQIVND (reference sequence). Losses at the gene ends were 7 bases for V and 6 bases for J; bases not matched to a gene: 3. The DNA of the CDR3 is TGTGCCAGTAAACAGGGGTCTCAGCCCCAGCATTTT. Protein: CASKQGSQPQHF.

V gene TRBV10-3 combines with J gene TRBJ1-6; D might be TRBD1 (5 bases). Deletions cut 6 bases from V and 12 bases from J, with 18 bases between. This CDR3 has 14 residues. Germline V gene sequence: CDR1 ENHRY, CDR2 SYGVKD. CDR3 coding DNA: TGTGCCATCAGCCTCAGGGCTTCTGGGGAACCCCTCCACTTT. Its protein product is CAISLRASGEPLHF.

The CDR3 spells CASSPRMPSGGQGETQYF. CDR3 nucleotide sequence: TGTGCCAGCAGCCCGAGGATGCCTAGCGGGGGGCAGGGGGAGACCCAGTACTTC. V usage is TRBV4-2 and J usage is TRBJ2-5; 11 bases match TRBD2. The germline CDR1 and CDR2 sequences are LGHNA and YNFKEQ. Trimming took 4 bases from V and 5 from J; bases not matched to a gene: 15. CDR3 length: 18 amino acids.